This T cell receptor (beta chain) was recorded in a study of shared clonotypes between healthy human individuals. The CDR3 spans 11 residues. Germline V gene data show CDR1 as DFQATT and CDR2 as SNEGSKA (reference sequence). Deletions cut 3 bases from V and 7 bases from J, with 9 bases between. Repertoires were generated with immunoSEQ multiplex PCR, while TCRdb's copy carries only in-frame clones and drops some. The data contain around 750,000 clones, about 74% of them singletons. The sequencing input was memory CD4+ T cells sorted from blood. Regarding subset: CD45RA-negative fraction. This clonotype was obtained from a young woman in good health. The rearrangement uses TRBV20-1 and TRBJ2-5; D is undetermined. The CDR3: CSASAFSTQYF. CDR3 DNA: TGCAGTGCTAGTGCGTTTTCGACCCAGTACTTC.